These T cell receptor beta chains were read from a single sample in a study of T-cell reconstitution after alpha-beta-depleted transplantation in children. TCRdb re-called the PCR reads with MiXCR, one entry per CDR3 protein. Of approximately 270,000 distinct CDR3 sequences listed, 20% to 30% were seen once; the top ten hold 4% to 5.5%. This specimen consisted of PBMCs, mostly from graft donor cells, obtained 360 days after TCRalphabeta/CD19-depleted stem cell transplant. The source is a female patient between 2 and 10 years old who had a stem cell transplant for congenital amegakaryocytic thrombocytopenia, so the T cells may come from the graft donor. Each CDR3 is given with its conserved first and last residue. A D gene is named only where the DNA matches it firmly. Clone size appears in some rows only: once, few, many, or a class for an expanded clone.

>TRBV20-1|.|.|14|TRBJ2-5
CSARDSQGQETQYF
TGCAGTGCTAGAGATTCGCAGGGTCAAGAGACCCAGTACTTC
>TRBV2|TRBD1|once|16|TRBJ2-7
CASSGTGGRICYEQYF
TGTGCCAGCAGTGGGACAGGGGGCCGAATTTGCTACGAGCAGTACTTC
>TRBV3-1|TRBD1|few|13|TRBJ2-5
CASSRNRGETQYF
TGTGCCAGCAGCCGTAACAGGGGTGAGACCCAGTACTTC
>TRBV4-2|TRBD2|medium-sized|16|TRBJ2-1
CASSQETSGYYNEQFF
TGTGCCAGCAGCCAAGAGACTAGCGGGTACTACAATGAGCAGTTCTTC
>TRBV5-1|TRBD2|few|15|TRBJ2-7
CASSRTGTSGSRQYF
TGCGCCAGCAGCCGGACCGGGACTAGCGGGTCTCGGCAGTACTTC
>TRBV29-1|TRBD1|.|9|TRBJ2-5
CSVETGQAF
TGCAGCGTTGAGACAGGGCAAGCCTTC
>TRBV10-3|.|few|14|TRBJ1-4
CAISPSSGQRSLFF
TGTGCCATCAGCCCAAGTTCCGGGCAGAGGTCCCTGTTTTTT
>TRBV3-1|TRBD2|.|16|TRBJ2-2
CASSQESGGPSGELFF
TGTGCCAGCAGCCAAGAAAGCGGGGGACCTTCCGGGGAGCTGTTTTTT
>TRBV12-3/TRBV12-4|TRBD1|.|14|TRBJ2-7
CASSYAGGSYEQYF
TGTGCCAGCAGTTACGCAGGGGGTTCCTACGAGCAGTACTTC
>TRBV12-3/TRBV12-4|.|many|13|TRBJ2-7
CASSSRGLYEQYF
TGTGCCAGCAGTTCCAGGGGATTATACGAGCAGTACTTC
>TRBV28|.|few|14|TRBJ1-2
CASSPAGRVYGYTF
TGTGCCAGCAGTCCCGCGGGGAGGGTCTATGGCTACACCTTC
>TRBV9|TRBD1|few|15|TRBJ1-5
CASSAFTGGTEPQHF
TGTGCCAGCAGCGCTTTTACAGGGGGCACTGAGCCCCAGCATTTT
>TRBV28|TRBD1|.|15|TRBJ2-3
CASTPGGAGTDTQYF
TGTGCCAGCACCCCAGGGGGCGCGGGCACAGATACGCAGTATTTT
>TRBV28|TRBD1|.|17|TRBJ2-2
CASSSGTGVLITGELFF
TGTGCCAGCAGTTCAGGGACAGGGGTTTTGATCACCGGGGAGCTGTTTTTT
>TRBV4-1|TRBD2|.|15|TRBJ2-1
CASRRSGVTGNEQFF
TGCGCCAGCAGAAGGAGCGGGGTGACGGGGAATGAGCAGTTCTTC
>TRBV12-3/TRBV12-4|.|.|16|TRBJ2-1
CASSSGPQNPYNEQFF
TGTGCCAGCAGTTCCGGGCCACAAAACCCTTACAATGAGCAGTTCTTC
>TRBV29-1|TRBD2|few|16|TRBJ2-3
CSVEDSSGGRTDTQYF
TGCAGCGTTGAAGATTCGAGCGGGGGACGCACAGATACGCAGTATTTT
>TRBV5-6|.|few|16|TRBJ2-3
CASSLYAGHITDTQYF
TGTGCCAGCAGCTTGTATGCAGGACACATCACAGATACGCAGTATTTT
>TRBV5-1|.|.|15|TRBJ2-5
CASSFRPGKGETQYF
TGCGCCAGCAGCTTCCGACCAGGGAAGGGGGAGACCCAGTACTTC
>TRBV7-9|.|few|14|TRBJ1-1
CASSSTPSGLEAFF
TGTGCCAGCAGCTCGACTCCGTCGGGGCTCGAAGCTTTCTTT
>TRBV20-1|.|few|11|TRBJ1-1
CSARYLTEAFF
TGCAGTGCTAGATACTTGACTGAAGCTTTCTTT
>TRBV2|.|.|12|TRBJ2-3
CASSKGSDTQYF
TGTGCCAGCAGTAAGGGCTCGGATACGCAGTATTTT
>TRBV20-1|.|.|15|TRBJ2-3
CSARDPQLARVRSIF
.
>TRBV21-1|.|few|14|TRBJ1-2
CASRNRPSIYGYTF
TGTGCCAGCAGAAACAGGCCCTCCATCTATGGCTACACCTTC
>TRBV20-1|TRBD1|.|12|TRBJ2-5
CSAHRGMETQYF
TGCAGTGCTCACAGGGGGATGGAGACCCAGTACTTC
>TRBV19|.|.|13|TRBJ2-3
CASRLASSNTQYF
TGTGCCAGTAGGCTGGCTAGCTCAAATACGCAGTATTTT
>TRBV5-6|.|few|14|TRBJ2-5
CASSPGARVETQYF
TGTGCCAGCAGCCCCGGGGCTCGTGTGGAGACCCAGTACTTC
>TRBV19|TRBD2|.|15|TRBJ2-1
CASSTGLAGPNEQFF
TGTGCCAGTAGTACCGGACTAGCGGGTCCTAATGAGCAGTTCTTC
>TRBV5-1|TRBD1|few|15|TRBJ2-7
CASSSTGGPSYEQYF
TGCGCCAGCAGTTCTACAGGGGGACCCTCCTACGAGCAGTACTTC
>TRBV12-3/TRBV12-4|.|.|15|TRBJ2-3
CASSSRTELTDTQYF
TGTGCCAGCAGCTCTCGGACGGAGCTCACAGATACGCAGTATTTT
>TRBV4-1|TRBD1|.|14|TRBJ1-5
CASSQWTGGQPQHF
TGCGCCAGCAGCCAGTGGACAGGGGGACAGCCCCAGCATTTT
>TRBV5-1|.|.|13|TRBJ2-5
CASSLDLQRAQYF
TGCGCCAGCAGCTTGGACTTGCAACGGGCCCAGTACTTC